The 32 T cell receptor beta chains presented below share a single source sample, sequenced in a study of human T cells and chemical hapten exposure. In TCRdb, the RACE reads were re-called with MiXCR into one record per CDR3 protein. In the table there are a few hundred thousand distinct CDR3 sequences, more than 4.5% of which are singletons. The sample's time point: patch test 1, 2 weeks after DPC sensitization. Treatment given: therapeutic diphenylcyclopropenone sensitization with weekly scalp DPC. Sample: whole blood, taken in connection with sensitization to the hapten diphenylcyclopropenone (DPC). These receptors came from a woman aged 45-59 years with alopecia areata. Some clones in this sample may be carry-over from other donors' samples.

This clonotype was seen repeatedly, ten times or more. The chain combines TRBV6-2 or TRBV6-3 with TRBJ1-5; D possibly corresponds to TRBD1 (6 bases). There are 13 residues in the CDR3. Germline V CDR1 and CDR2: MNHEY, SVGEGT. Trimming took 5 bases from V and 9 from J, leaving 14 bases between them. In DNA, the CDR3 is TGTGCCAGCAGTACAGGGTGGACGGGGCCCCAGCATTTT. Translated, it gives CASSTGWTGPQHF.

This clonotype was detected only a few times. One end of the junction is discordant with germline, which a read error may explain. This chain connects TRBV15 to TRBJ2-7; 7 nucleotides line up with TRBD1. Germline CDR1 is LNHNV and CDR2 is YYDKDF (reference sequence). This CDR3 is 14 amino acids long. The CDR3 reads CATSGDRVLYEQYF. The DNA of the CDR3 is TGTGCCACCAGCGGAGACAGGGTCCTCTACGAGCAGTACTTC.

This clonotype appeared many times. The V gene is TRBV18, the J gene TRBJ1-3; D is undetermined. This CDR3 has 15 amino acids. V was trimmed by 2 bases and J by 0 bases, leaving 8 bases between them. Germline V CDR1 and CDR2: KGHSH, LQKENI. In DNA form, the CDR3 reads TGTGCCAGCTCACCAGGCGAGATCTCTGGAAACACCATATATTTT. Its protein is CASSPGEISGNTIYF.

This clonotype was seen ten or more times. This chain uses TRBV11-2 with TRBJ1-2; possibly TRBD1 for D (5 bases). The germline gives CDR1 SGHAT, CDR2 FQNNGV. This CDR3 comprises 14 residues. Deletions cut 5 bases from V and 3 bases from J, with 13 bases between. The CDR3 DNA reads as TGTGCCAGCAGCCATGATGGGGGTTACTATGGCTACACCTTC. It encodes CASSHDGGYYGYTF. Supplemented by reference TRBV11-2 and TRBJ1-2, the full variable domain reads EAGVAQSPRYKIIEKRQSVAFWCNPISGHATLYWYQQILGQGPKLLIQFQNNGVVDDSQLPKDRFSAERLKGVDSTLKIQPAKLEDSAVYLCASSHDGGYYGYTFGSGTRLTVV.

This chain joins TRBV20-1 and TRBJ2-3, with TRBD2 matching 7 bases. The CDR3 covers 15 residues. Trimming took 5 bases from V and 4 from J; bases not matched to a gene: 12. Germline CDR1 reads DFQATT; CDR2 reads SNEGSKA (reference sequence). The CDR3 bases are TGCAGTGCTCCCTATGCGGGGGTAATCCCAGATACGCAGTATTTT. This codes for CSAPYAGVIPDTQYF.

The chain recombines TRBV7-2 with TRBJ1-5, with D tentatively TRBD1 (5 bases). V gave up 4 bases and J gave up 4 bases, with 20 bases separating them. The CDR3 spans 17 residues. Per germline, CDR1 SGHTA and CDR2 FQGNSA. The CDR3 DNA follows: TGTGCCAGCAGCTCCAACGGGGGAGGTAGAGGGAATCAGCCCCAGCATTTT. As protein: CASSSNGGGRGNQPQHF. The full variable domain, its missing parts supplied by reference TRBV7-2 and TRBJ1-5, is GAGVSQSPSNKVTEKGKDVELRCDPISGHTALYWYRQSLGQGLEFLIYFQGNSAPDKSGLPSDRFSAERTGGSVSTLTIQRTQQEDSAVYLCASSSNGGGRGNQPQHFGDGTRLSIL.

This clonotype was counted at least ten times. The chain recombines TRBV3-1 with TRBJ1-1; the match to TRBD1 covers 8 bases. V lost 4 bases and J lost 3; bases outside the gene matches: 10. CDR1 and CDR2 from the germline V gene are LGHDT and YNNKEL (reference sequence). The CDR3 extends over 16 amino acids. CDR3 region: CASSPPRTGKDTEAFF. In nucleotides, the CDR3 is TGTGCCAGCAGCCCCCCCCGGACAGGGAAGGACACTGAAGCTTTCTTT.

This clonotype was picked up many times. The chain combines TRBV15 with TRBJ2-7, with D maybe TRBD1 (5 bases). The CDR3 length is 15 residues. Germline V CDR1 and CDR2: LNHNV, YYDKDF (reference sequence). Trimming shortened V by 3 bases and J by 0 bases, and 12 bases separated the two germline ends. CDR3 nucleotides: TGTGCCACCAGCAGTACAGGACCCGGCTCCTACGAGCAGTACTTC. This encodes CATSSTGPGSYEQYF. The full variable domain, with the rest looked up from reference TRBV15 and TRBJ2-7, is DAMVIQNPRYQVTQFGKPVTLSCSQTLNHNVMYWYQQKSSQAPKLLFHYYDKDFNNEADTPDNFQSRRPNTSFCFLDIRSPGLGDTAMYLCATSSTGPGSYEQYFGPGTRLTVT.

Ten or more counts support this clonotype. The chain has TRBV6-5 and TRBJ1-1; a possible D gene is TRBD1 (5 bases). CDR1 MNHEY and CDR2 SVGAGI come from the germline V gene. The CDR3 is made up of 14 amino acids. V was trimmed by 6 bases and J by 4 bases, leaving 15 bases between them. CDR3 sequence reads: CASSPSGRTTEAFF. For the CDR3, the DNA is TGTGCCAGCAGCCCATCGGGACGGACCACTGAAGCTTTCTTT.

This clonotype occurred many times. J is TRBJ2-7 and V is TRBV28; 10 bases are a match to TRBD1. The CDR3 loop spans 15 amino acids. V gave up 5 bases and J gave up 2 bases; unmatched junction bases: 6. Germline V gene lookup returns CDR1 MDHEN and CDR2 SYDVKM. The CDR3 here is CASSAPGTGAYEQYF. In DNA form, the CDR3 reads TGTGCCAGCAGTGCCCCCGGGACAGGGGCCTACGAGCAGTACTTC.

The chain combines TRBV6-2 or TRBV6-3 with TRBJ2-3; 10 nucleotides agree with TRBD2. The CDR3 runs 17 residues. V shed 0 bases and J 2 bases; nucleotides not matched to a gene: 5. The germline CDR1 and CDR2 sequences are MNHEY and SVGEGT. The CDR3 reads CASSYSTSGFFTDTQYF. The CDR3 nucleotides read TGTGCCAGCAGTTACTCGACTAGCGGGTTCTTCACAGATACGCAGTATTTT.

This clonotype was picked up many times. V gene TRBV6-6 combines with J gene TRBJ1-4; 7 nucleotides agree with TRBD1. Germline V gene sequence: CDR1 MNHNY, CDR2 SVGAGI (reference sequence). V shed 7 bases and J 4 bases; nucleotides not matched to a gene: 6. There are 14 residues in the CDR3. Here the CDR3 reads CASKGDSLNEKLFF. The CDR3 bases are TGTGCCAGCAAGGGGGACAGCCTTAATGAAAAACTGTTTTTT.

In this sample, this clonotype turned up many times. This chain uses TRBV28 with TRBJ1-3, with D uncertain. The germline V and J ends were trimmed by 8 bases and 8 bases, with 7 bases remaining between them. In germline, CDR1 is MDHEN, CDR2 SYDVKM. The CDR3 covers 10 residues. Here the CDR3 reads CASQHYTIYF. The CDR3 DNA reads as TGTGCCAGCCAACATTACACCATATATTTT.

To note about this clonotype: Given a much more abundant clone one base away, this may be a read error. The genes are TRBV7-8 and TRBJ1-1; D is uncertain. Germline V gene lookup returns CDR1 SGHVS and CDR2 FQNEAQ. CDR3 length: 12 amino acids. The CDR3 nucleotides read TGTGCCAGCAGTTATATAGGCACTCAAGCTTTCTTT. Protein product: CASSYIGTQAFF. Based on the CDR3 plus reference TRBV7-8 and TRBJ1-1, the full variable domain is GAGVSQSPRYKVAKRGQDVALRCDPISGHVSLFWYQQALGQGPEFLTYFQNEAQLDKSGLPSDRFFAERPEGSVSTLKIQRTQQEDSAVYLCASSYIGTQAFFGQGTRLTVV.

V gene TRBV20-1 combines with J gene TRBJ1-5; D is unclear. V shed 5 bases and J shed 1 base, with 12 bases lying between them. The CDR3 extends over 14 amino acids. Germline CDR1 DFQATT, CDR2 SNEGSKA (reference sequence). CDR3 DNA sequence: TGCAGTGCTGCGCCCGTAGGGAGCAATCAGCCCCAGCATTTT. As protein: CSAAPVGSNQPQHF.

At least ten counts were recorded for this clonotype. The chain couples TRBV19 to TRBJ1-1; D is perhaps TRBD1 (5 bases). Germline V gene sequence: CDR1 LNHDA, CDR2 SQIVND (reference sequence). The length of the CDR3 is 15 residues. The ends were cut back, 3 bases at V and 1 base at J, with 12 bases in the middle. CDR3 sequence: CASSIFMGPNTEAFF. DNA for the CDR3: TGTGCCAGTAGTATTTTTATGGGGCCGAACACTGAAGCTTTCTTT.

This clonotype was counted only a few times. V usage is TRBV28 and J usage is TRBJ2-1; 10 bases align to TRBD2. CDR1 MDHEN and CDR2 SYDVKM come from the germline V gene. The CDR3 loop spans 16 amino acids. Trimming took 5 bases from V and 4 from J; bases not matched to a gene: 8. The CDR3 bases are TGTGCCAGCAGTCCTCCGGGACTAGCGCAATACAATGAGCAGTTCTTC. Amino acids: CASSPPGLAQYNEQFF.

This clonotype was found many times. V usage is TRBV12-3 or TRBV12-4 and J usage is TRBJ2-3; D possibly corresponds to TRBD2 (7 bases). With 3 bases removed from V and 1 base from J, the gap between germline ends came to 8 bases. The CDR3 consists of 14 residues. The CDR3 sequence is CASSLRGRTDTQYF. The CDR3 DNA follows: TGTGCCAGCAGTTTGCGGGGGCGCACAGATACGCAGTATTTT.

Ten or more counts support this clonotype. The V call is TRBV5-1, the J call TRBJ1-1, with D unresolved. The CDR3 is 14 residues long. V was pared by 2 bases and J by 1 base, with 9 bases between. Germline CDR1 SGHRS, CDR2 YFSETQ. The CDR3 loop reads CASSFKRSNTEAFF. For the CDR3, the DNA is TGCGCCAGCAGCTTTAAGCGCTCGAACACTGAAGCTTTCTTT.

This clonotype has just a few counts. The chain couples TRBV12-3 or TRBV12-4 to TRBJ1-2, with D possibly being TRBD1 (5 bases). The CDR3 consists of 14 residues. V was cut by 4 bases and J by 8 bases, with 17 bases left in between. CDR3 sequence reads: CASSSGHPEGGYTF. CDR3 coding DNA: TGTGCCAGCAGTTCCGGACATCCCGAGGGCGGCTACACCTTC.

This clonotype came up many times. This sequence joins TRBV6-2 or TRBV6-3 and TRBJ2-7, with D unclear. The CDR3 is 13 amino acids. Germline V gene lookup returns CDR1 MNHEY and CDR2 SVGEGT. The V and J ends lost 2 bases and 3 bases respectively, with 8 bases between them. CDR3 bases: TGTGCCAGCAGTTACAGATCCAGCTACGAGCAGTACTTC. This translates into CASSYRSSYEQYF.

Ten or more counts support this clonotype. The chain has TRBV5-4 and TRBJ1-1, with D uncertain. The CDR3 loop spans 13 amino acids. V was pared by 4 bases and J by 5 bases, with 12 bases between. Germline V gene data show CDR1 as SGHNT and CDR2 as YYREEE (reference sequence). The CDR3, as DNA: TGTGCCAGCAGCCTGCCGTACGGGACTGAAGCTTTCTTT. As protein: CASSLPYGTEAFF.

This clonotype was counted a few times. The chain joins TRBV7-9 to TRBJ2-1, with 7 bases that match TRBD1. The CDR3 spans 17 residues. Looked up from germline, CDR1 is SEHNR and CDR2 is FQNEAQ (reference sequence). Trimming removed 0 bases from V and 4 bases from J; junction bases left unmatched: 9. CDR3 sequence (DNA): TGTGCCAGCAGCTTAGCCGGGGACAGTTCAGCGTACAATGAGCAGTTCTTC. Its protein is CASSLAGDSSAYNEQFF.

In its sample, this clonotype was seen a few times. This chain connects TRBV18 to TRBJ1-1; maybe TRBD1 (5 bases). Trimming pared 1 base from V and 2 bases from J, leaving 14 bases between. CDR3 length: 16 amino acids. Germline V CDR1 and CDR2: KGHSH, LQKENI. CDR3 in amino acids: CASSPRQGRLNTEAFF. The CDR3 nucleotides read TGTGCCAGCTCACCACGGCAGGGAAGGTTAAACACTGAAGCTTTCTTT. Supplemented by reference TRBV18 and TRBJ1-1, the full variable domain reads NAGVMQNPRHLVRRRGQEARLRCSPMKGHSHVYWYRQLPEEGLKFMVYLQKENIIDESGMPKERFSAEFPKEGPSILRIQQVVRGDSAAYFCASSPRQGRLNTEAFFGQGTRLTVV.

This clonotype was counted a few times. The chain uses TRBV30 and TRBJ2-1; D is perhaps TRBD2 (6 bases). The CDR3 has 14 amino acids. Germline values: CDR1 GTSNPN, CDR2 SVGIG (reference sequence). The V end was cut by 2 bases, the J end by 8 bases, with 16 bases between. This CDR3 is CAWSSGRGMDEQFF. The CDR3 DNA follows: TGTGCCTGGAGTTCGGGACGGGGGATGGATGAGCAGTTCTTC. Based on the CDR3 plus reference TRBV30 and TRBJ2-1, the full variable domain is SQTIHQWPATLVQPVGSPLSLECTVEGTSNPNLYWYRQAAGRGLQLLFYSVGIGQISSEVPQNLSASRPQDRQFILSSKKLLLSDSGFYLCAWSSGRGMDEQFFGPGTRLTVL.

Ten or more counts support this clonotype. The chain joins TRBV30 to TRBJ2-1; maybe TRBD2 (5 bases). The CDR3 is made up of 15 amino acids. Trimming removed 0 bases at V and 4 bases at J, with 13 bases between. Germline CDR1 and CDR2: GTSNPN and SVGIG (reference sequence). CDR3: CAWSVLGPLYNEQFF. DNA of the CDR3: TGTGCCTGGAGTGTACTAGGACCCCTGTACAATGAGCAGTTCTTC.

This clonotype came up many times. The genes are TRBV5-1 and TRBJ2-3, with 7 nucleotides matching TRBD2. Germline CDR1 reads SGHRS; CDR2 reads YFSETQ. The V and J ends lost 2 bases and 2 bases, in that order; junction bases with no gene match: 8. The CDR3 spans 16 residues. CDR3 in DNA: TGCGCCAGCAGCTTTGGAGCTAGCGGAAACACAGATACGCAGTATTTT. Its protein product is CASSFGASGNTDTQYF.

In its sample, this clonotype was seen a few times. V gene TRBV5-6 combines with J gene TRBJ1-6, with D hard to call. The germline CDR1 and CDR2 sequences are SGHDT and YYEEEE. With 4 bases removed from V and 6 bases from J, the gap between germline ends came to 14 bases. The CDR3 sequence is 15 residues long. The CDR3 nucleotides read TGTGCCAGCAGCCCGACCCGGGCCCCTAATTCACCCCTCCACTTT. Translated: CASSPTRAPNSPLHF.

This clonotype has ten or more counts. J is TRBJ1-2 and V is TRBV2; TRBD1 might be the D (5 bases). The CDR3 consists of 13 residues. The V and J ends lost 2 bases and 8 bases respectively, with 12 bases between them. Germline V gives CDR1 SNHLY, CDR2 FYNNEI. CDR3 amino acids: CASSEIGAGGYTF. CDR3 in DNA: TGTGCCAGCAGTGAAATAGGGGCGGGCGGCTACACCTTC.

This clonotype was seen only a few times. This chain uses TRBV7-9 with TRBJ1-5; tentative D call: TRBD1 (6 bases). Trimming pared 4 bases from V and 1 base from J, leaving 17 bases between. The germline gives CDR1 SEHNR, CDR2 FQNEAQ (reference sequence). The length of the CDR3 is 17 residues. CDR3 bases: TGTGCCAGCAGCTCCTATCAGGGGATCGGCAGCAATCAGCCCCAGCATTTT. It specifies CASSSYQGIGSNQPQHF.

The rearrangement joins TRBV9 to TRBJ1-2; D is possibly TRBD1 (5 bases). The CDR3 contains 15 residues. V was shortened by 0 bases and J by 4 bases, with 13 bases between the two germline ends. The germline CDR1 and CDR2 sequences are SGDLS and YYNGEE. The CDR3 DNA sequence: TGTGCCAGCAGCGTAGATGCAGGGAGATCCTATGGCTACACCTTC. Amino acid sequence: CASSVDAGRSYGYTF.

This clonotype turned up a few times. This rearrangement joins TRBV28 to TRBJ2-1, with 8 bases that match TRBD1. V was pared by 7 bases and J by 8 bases, with 10 bases of the junction left unmatched. CDR1 and CDR2 from the germline V gene are MDHEN and SYDVKM. The CDR3 consists of 14 residues. The CDR3 DNA sequence: TGTGCCAGCACCTGGACAGGGCTTTGGGATGAGCAGTTCTTC. This codes for CASTWTGLWDEQFF.